This T cell receptor beta chain was observed in a study of blood T cell repertoires in COVID-19 (dated by TCRdb to the early 2020s). Broadly, across the study: Collaborator samples came from the United States, Italy and Spain and covered acute and convalescent phases of COVID-19. The prospective study material was composed of cDNA or gDNA derived from T cells, B-cell-depleted T cells, or PBMCs. Deeply sampled blood TCRbeta repertoires from subjects exposed to, actively infected with, or recovered from COVID-19 were included in the dataset. A freely available public database, intended as a resource for researchers studying the immune response to SARS-CoV-2, is where the repertoires were released. Samples came from the ongoing ImmuneRACE study (first 160 participants) plus 1,254 subjects from 6 global collaborators. The sample metadata nearly always contained a de-identified subject ID, COVID-19 status, age in years and sex. HLA class I and class II types, where available, came from metadata supplied by the sample provider rather than from assay-based typing. Broader findings and caveats from the paper: Clinical and demographic metadata were provided uncurated, with the amount varying by source and participant.

TCRbeta CDR3 regions were amplified from genomic DNA using the immunoSEQ Assay, a bias-controlled multiplex PCR. Per the authors' processing: The number of nucleated cells in each sample was estimated by amplification of reference gene primers within the assay. To quantify the absolute abundance of each unique TCRbeta CDR3 rearrangement, sequence reads were collapsed and filtered. For each sample, productive Simpson clonality was calculated as the square root of Simpson's diversity index over productive rearrangements. TCRdb stores this immuneACCESS table with in-frame sequences only. Part of the clones is absent; in the studies checked, under half of the shortfall reflects unresolved V genes, and no reason is known for the rest. V, J and clone size reflect that table, while D and trimming were determined from the DNA. Recorded for this sample are under 450,000 clones; 90% to 95% of them occurred a single time. About 0.83% of the sample is taken by the ten largest.

Enrolling through a virtual design, the prospective study's participants ranged in age from roughly 18 to 89 years and lived across around 25 United States geographic areas. Cohort assignment in the prospective study relied on participant-reported clinical history from a screening survey and a study questionnaire. Exposed participants had been in contact, within 2 weeks of entering the study, with a person who had a PCR-confirmed or clinician-diagnosed case of COVID-19. In the prospective study, whole blood, serum and a nasopharyngeal or oropharyngeal swab were collected from each participant by mobile phlebotomists. Prospective study participants could optionally give additional blood draws and questionnaires over a roughly 2-month period. Before DNA extraction, prospective study blood samples were shipped either frozen or at room temperature. A distance of 21 bases separates the germline ends of V and J, which lose 5 bases and 8 bases respectively. CDR3 length: 15 amino acids, cysteine to phenylalanine. Just CDR3 DNA is preserved here, 45 bases in frame from base 1. Sequences LNHDA (CDR1) and SQIVND (CDR2) are obtained from the germline V gene (reference sequence).

Comment on this clone: It lacks a known antigen. No base quality information exists; no much larger clone differs at one position.

The chain links TRBV19 with TRBJ1-2, with the D gene not confidently named. What was sequenced was PBMCs or T cells enriched from blood (not recorded which). This sequence originates from a woman between 35 and 50 years old who had been exposed to COVID-19. The CDR3 region has the sequence CASSFRPGRLPGYTF. Read as DNA, the sequence is TGTGCCAGTAGTTTCCGCCCCGGTCGGTTACCCGGCTACACCTTC.